A selection of T cell receptor beta chains follows, all from one sample in a study of cytomegalovirus exposure and HLA in healthy donors. Sequencing used immunoSEQ multiplex PCR; TCRdb keeps in-frame clones, though not all of them. The sample has about 130,000 clones, more than 65% seen once. Sequencing used PBMCs. The source is a male donor in good health and CMV-seropositive. Both conserved end residues are part of each CDR3.

V gene	J gene	CDR3 protein
TRBV6-4	TRBJ1-1	CASSDSRQGAFF
TRBV7-2	TRBJ1-5	CASSLDNNQPQHF
TRBV11-3	TRBJ2-2	CASSLAGYHGQGAAGELFF
TRBV28	TRBJ2-1	CASSEPGRHEQFF
TRBV15	TRBJ2-7	CATSRGGGQPYEQYF
TRBV6-1	TRBJ2-7	CASNEAGKAYEQYF
TRBV28	TRBJ2-5	CASSLFAGVRQETQYF
TRBV19	TRBJ2-7	CASSLDRATSYEQYF
TRBV2	TRBJ2-7	CAGSISGVNEQYF
TRBV27	TRBJ2-7	CASRVQQSSYEQYF
TRBV2	TRBJ2-3	CARRARKDGRGASDTQYF
TRBV2	TRBJ2-2	CASREGGEGAGELFF
TRBV29-1	TRBJ2-7	CSVQQGDDEQYF
TRBV7-9	TRBJ2-7	CSSSLGGPEQYF
TRBV18	TRBJ1-6	CASSPSGTGRVNSPLHF
TRBV6-1	TRBJ1-2	CASSEDETDGYTF
TRBV14	TRBJ2-1	CASSQDRWTPFEQFF
TRBV11-2	TRBJ2-6	CASSIRDRALGGANGLTF
TRBV27	TRBJ1-5	CASSPGDRVYSNQPQHF
TRBV19	TRBJ2-1	CASIPSGGGSYNEQFF
TRBV7-6	TRBJ2-7	CASSLLGGRAVYEQYF
TRBV5-4	TRBJ2-2	CASHSGTNTGELFF
TRBV29-1	TRBJ2-1	CSVGLASSYNEQFF
TRBV5-1	TRBJ1-2	CASSPQGNLNYGYTF
TRBV28	TRBJ2-2	CASSAHGQGGTGELFF
TRBV9	TRBJ2-3	CASSAGTSGRWGTDTQYF
TRBV28	TRBJ2-1	CASSFQGAWYEQFF
TRBV30	TRBJ1-2	CAWKTDGYTF
TRBV7-2	TRBJ1-5	CASSPNRGGNGQPQHF
TRBV19	TRBJ2-7	CASSNARGLEQYF
TRBV27	TRBJ2-5	CASRSRGGSKETQYF
TRBV5-5	TRBJ2-7	CASSRDFYEQYF
TRBV7-9	-	CASSFYRGNEQYF
TRBV5-5	TRBJ2-3	CASSFVGSRGRGDTQYF
TRBV29-1	TRBJ1-2	CSVEDKPGQIYGYTF
TRBV19	TRBJ2-2	CASSPLAGGPGELFF
TRBV9	TRBJ2-7	CASSVGTGQGASYEQYF
TRBV15	TRBJ2-3	CATRASGGRTDTQYF
TRBV28	-	CASTFSSGQGYEQYF
TRBV10-3	TRBJ2-1	CAISESEVLAPRWGEQFF
TRBV27	TRBJ2-3	CASSLYTSTDTQYF
TRBV7-8	TRBJ1-1	CASSLEGDAGFTEAFF